This T cell receptor (beta chain) is drawn from a study of T cell repertoires in cytomegalovirus infection. On the study more broadly: Indicated by public TCR beta signatures were CMV infection and matching HLA type.

Study-wide findings and caveats: CMV-specific TCR beta clonotypes restricted by HLA-C were the ones dominating the ex vivo response. Cumulative public TCR beta family frequency identified carriers of CMV plus the relevant HLA.

With respect to this clonotype: The antigen is not known. In this CDR3 the conserved last residue, phenylalanine or tryptophan, is missing, so a read error is likely.

Germline V CDR1 and CDR2: SGHDN, FVKESK. Trimming cost V 8 bases and J 3 bases; bases outside gene matches: 9. This CDR3 spans 14 amino acids. A single record per CDR3 protein comes from TCRdb applying MiXCR to the reads. This table has approximately 260,000 distinct CDR3 sequences, approximately 17% appearing once. The specimen was CD8+ T cells from PBMCs. The chain uses TRBV14 and TRBJ2-5; 7 bases fit TRBD2. The clonotype was recovered from a human donor in good health (CMV status not recorded). Some clones in this sample may be carry-over from other donors' samples. In DNA form, the CDR3 reads TGTGCCAGCGAGACTAGCTCAAGAGAAGAGACCCAGTACGTC. Amino acids: CASETSSREETQYV.